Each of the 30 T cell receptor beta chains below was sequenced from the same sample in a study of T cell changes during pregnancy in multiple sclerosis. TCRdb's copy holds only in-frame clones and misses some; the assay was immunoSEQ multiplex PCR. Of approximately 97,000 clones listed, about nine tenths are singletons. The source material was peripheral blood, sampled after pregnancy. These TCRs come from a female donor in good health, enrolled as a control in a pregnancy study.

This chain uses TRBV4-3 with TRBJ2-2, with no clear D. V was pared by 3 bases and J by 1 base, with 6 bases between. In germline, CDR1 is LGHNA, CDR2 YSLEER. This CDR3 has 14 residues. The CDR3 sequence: CASSQTGNTGELFF. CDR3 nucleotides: TGCGCCAGCAGCCAGACGGGGAACACCGGGGAGCTGTTTTTT.

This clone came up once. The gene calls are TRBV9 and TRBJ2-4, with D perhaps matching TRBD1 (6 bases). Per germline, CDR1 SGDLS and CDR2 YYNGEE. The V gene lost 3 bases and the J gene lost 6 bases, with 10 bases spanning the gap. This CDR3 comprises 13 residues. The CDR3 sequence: CASSGVQGNIQYF. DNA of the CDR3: TGTGCCAGCAGCGGCGTACAGGGAAACATTCAGTACTTC.

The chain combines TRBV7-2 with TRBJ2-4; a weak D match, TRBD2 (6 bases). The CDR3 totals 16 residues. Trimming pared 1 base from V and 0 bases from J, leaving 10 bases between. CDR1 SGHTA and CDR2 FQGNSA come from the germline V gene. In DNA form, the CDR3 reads TGTGCCAGCAGCTTAGGGGGACTGCTAGCCAAAAACATTCAGTACTTC. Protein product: CASSLGGLLAKNIQYF. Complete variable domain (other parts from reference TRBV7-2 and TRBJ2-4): GAGVSQSPSNKVTEKGKDVELRCDPISGHTALYWYRQSLGQGLEFLIYFQGNSAPDKSGLPSDRFSAERTGGSVSTLTIQRTQQEDSAVYLCASSLGGLLAKNIQYFGAGTRLSVL.

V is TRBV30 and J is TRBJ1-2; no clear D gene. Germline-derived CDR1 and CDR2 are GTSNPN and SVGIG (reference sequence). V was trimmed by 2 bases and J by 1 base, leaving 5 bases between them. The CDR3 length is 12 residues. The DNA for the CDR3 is TGTGCCTGGAGTCGGGGTAACTATGGCTACACCTTC. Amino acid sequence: CAWSRGNYGYTF.

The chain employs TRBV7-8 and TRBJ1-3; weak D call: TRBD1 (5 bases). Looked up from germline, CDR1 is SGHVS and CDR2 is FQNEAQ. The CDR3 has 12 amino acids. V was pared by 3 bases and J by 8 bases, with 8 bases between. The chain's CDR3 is CASSFGGDTIYF. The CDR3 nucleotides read TGTGCCAGCAGCTTCGGGGGGGACACCATATATTTT.

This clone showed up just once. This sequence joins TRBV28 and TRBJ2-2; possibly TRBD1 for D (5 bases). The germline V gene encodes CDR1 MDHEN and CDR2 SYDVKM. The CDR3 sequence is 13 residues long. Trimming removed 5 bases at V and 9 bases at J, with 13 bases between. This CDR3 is CASSKDAGRELFF. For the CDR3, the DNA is TGTGCCAGCAGTAAGGACGCAGGGAGGGAGCTGTTTTTT.

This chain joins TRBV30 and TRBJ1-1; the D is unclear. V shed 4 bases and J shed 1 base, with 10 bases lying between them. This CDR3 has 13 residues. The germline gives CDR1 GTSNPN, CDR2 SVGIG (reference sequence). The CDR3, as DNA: TGTGCCTGGAATAGTGCGAGGAACACTGAAGCTTTCTTT. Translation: CAWNSARNTEAFF.

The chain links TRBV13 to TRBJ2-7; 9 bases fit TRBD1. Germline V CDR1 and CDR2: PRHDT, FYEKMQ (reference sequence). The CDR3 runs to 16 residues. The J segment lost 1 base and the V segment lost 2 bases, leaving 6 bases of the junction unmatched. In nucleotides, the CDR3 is TGTGCCAGCAGCTTACTGGGACAGGGCCCATCCTACGAGCAGTACTTC. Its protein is CASSLLGQGPSYEQYF.

CDR3 coding DNA: TGTGCCAGCAGGGAGGATTTGGCCCTGGTGACCCAGTACTTC. It encodes CASREDLALVTQYF. The chain is built from TRBV2 and TRBJ2-5; TRBD2 might be the D (5 bases). The CDR3 consists of 14 residues. V lost 6 bases, J lost 7 bases, and 18 bases lay in between. Germline loops: CDR1 SNHLY, CDR2 FYNNEI.

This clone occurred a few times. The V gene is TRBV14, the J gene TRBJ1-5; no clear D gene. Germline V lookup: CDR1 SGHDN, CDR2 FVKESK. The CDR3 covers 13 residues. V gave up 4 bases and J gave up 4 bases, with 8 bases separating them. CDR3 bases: TGTGCCAGCAGCCGGGCCTTGAATCAGCCCCAGCATTTT. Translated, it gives CASSRALNQPQHF.

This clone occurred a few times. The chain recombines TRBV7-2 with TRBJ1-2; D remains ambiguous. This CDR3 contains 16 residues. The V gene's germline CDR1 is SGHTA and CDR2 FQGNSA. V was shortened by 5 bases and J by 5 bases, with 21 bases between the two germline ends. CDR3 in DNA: TGTGCCAGCAGCCCGAGCCGAACCGAGTCGGTATATGGCTACACCTTC. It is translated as CASSPSRTESVYGYTF. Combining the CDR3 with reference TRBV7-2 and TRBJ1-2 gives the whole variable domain GAGVSQSPSNKVTEKGKDVELRCDPISGHTALYWYRQSLGQGLEFLIYFQGNSAPDKSGLPSDRFSAERTGGSVSTLTIQRTQQEDSAVYLCASSPSRTESVYGYTFGSGTRLTVV.

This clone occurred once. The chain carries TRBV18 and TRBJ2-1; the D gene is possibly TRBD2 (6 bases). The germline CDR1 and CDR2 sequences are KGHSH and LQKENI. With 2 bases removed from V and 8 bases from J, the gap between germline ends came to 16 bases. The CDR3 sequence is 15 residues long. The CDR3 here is CASSPGRQPWDEQFF. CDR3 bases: TGTGCCAGCTCACCAGGGAGGCAGCCATGGGATGAGCAGTTCTTC.

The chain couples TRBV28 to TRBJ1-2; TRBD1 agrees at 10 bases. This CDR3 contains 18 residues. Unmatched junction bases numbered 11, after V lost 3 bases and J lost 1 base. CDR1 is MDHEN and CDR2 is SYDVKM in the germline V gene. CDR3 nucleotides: TGTGCCAGCAGTTTGGCCGGGACAGGGGCACTATTTAACTATGGCTACACCTTC. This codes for CASSLAGTGALFNYGYTF.

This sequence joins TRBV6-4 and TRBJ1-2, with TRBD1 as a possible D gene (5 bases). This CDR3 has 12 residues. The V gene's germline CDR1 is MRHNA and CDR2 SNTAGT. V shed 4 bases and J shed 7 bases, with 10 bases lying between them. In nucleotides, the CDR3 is TGTGCCAGCAGTGGACAGCTCGGTGGCTACACCTTC. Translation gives CASSGQLGGYTF.

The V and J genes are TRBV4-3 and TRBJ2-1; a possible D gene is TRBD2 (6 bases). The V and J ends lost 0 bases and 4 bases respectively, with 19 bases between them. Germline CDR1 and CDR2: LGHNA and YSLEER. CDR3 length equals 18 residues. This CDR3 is CASSQDPEGSGGYNEQFF. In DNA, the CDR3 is TGCGCCAGCAGCCAAGATCCGGAGGGTAGCGGCGGATACAATGAGCAGTTCTTC.

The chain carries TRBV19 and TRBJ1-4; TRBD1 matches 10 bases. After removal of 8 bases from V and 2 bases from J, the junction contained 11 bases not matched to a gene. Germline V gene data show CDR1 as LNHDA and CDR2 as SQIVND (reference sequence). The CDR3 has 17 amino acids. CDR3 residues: CASLADRGRGTNEKLFF. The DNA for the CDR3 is TGTGCCAGTCTCGCTGACAGGGGGCGCGGGACTAATGAAAAACTGTTTTTT.

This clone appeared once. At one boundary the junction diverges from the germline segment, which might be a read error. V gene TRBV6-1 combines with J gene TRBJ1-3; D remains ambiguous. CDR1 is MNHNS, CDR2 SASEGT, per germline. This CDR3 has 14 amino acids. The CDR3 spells CGSSWAASGNTIYF. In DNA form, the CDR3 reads TGTGGCAGCAGCTGGGCAGCCTCTGGAAACACCATATATTTT.

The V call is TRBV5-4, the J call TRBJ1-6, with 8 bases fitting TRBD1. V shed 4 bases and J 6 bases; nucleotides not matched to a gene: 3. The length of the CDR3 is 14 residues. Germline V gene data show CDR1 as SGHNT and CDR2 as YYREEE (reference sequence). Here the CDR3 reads CASSLGQVNSPLHF. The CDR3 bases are TGTGCCAGCAGCCTGGGACAGGTTAATTCACCCCTCCACTTT. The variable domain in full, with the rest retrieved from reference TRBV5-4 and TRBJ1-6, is ETGVTQSPTHLIKTRGQQVTLRCSSQSGHNTVSWYQQALGQGPQFIFQYYREEENGRGNFPPRFSGLQFPNYSSELNVNALELDDSALYLCASSLGQVNSPLHFGNGTRLTVT.

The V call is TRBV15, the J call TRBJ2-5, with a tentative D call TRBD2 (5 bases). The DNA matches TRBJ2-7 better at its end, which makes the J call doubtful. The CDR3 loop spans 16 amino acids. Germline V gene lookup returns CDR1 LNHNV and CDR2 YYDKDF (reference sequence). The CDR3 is CATSRSSSGYSYEQYF. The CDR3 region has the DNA TGTGCCACCAGCAGATCGTCTTCGGGGTACTCCTACGAGCAGTACTTC.

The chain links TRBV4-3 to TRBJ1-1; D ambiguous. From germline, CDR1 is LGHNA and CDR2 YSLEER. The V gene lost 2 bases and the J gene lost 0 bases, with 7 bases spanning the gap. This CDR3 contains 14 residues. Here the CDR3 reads CASSQRDMNTEAFF. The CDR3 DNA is TGCGCCAGCAGCCAACGGGATATGAACACTGAAGCTTTCTTT.

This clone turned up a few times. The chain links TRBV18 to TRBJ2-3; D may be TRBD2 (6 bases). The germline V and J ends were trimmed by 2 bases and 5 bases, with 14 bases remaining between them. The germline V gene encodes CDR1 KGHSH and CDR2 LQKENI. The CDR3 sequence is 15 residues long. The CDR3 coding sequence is TGTGCCAGCTCACCATTAACGGGGGAAGGAGATACGCAGTATTTT. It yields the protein CASSPLTGEGDTQYF.

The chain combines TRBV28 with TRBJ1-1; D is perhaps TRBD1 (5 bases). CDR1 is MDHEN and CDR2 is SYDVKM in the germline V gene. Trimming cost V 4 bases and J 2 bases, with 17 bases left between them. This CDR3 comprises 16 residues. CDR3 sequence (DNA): TGTGCCAGCAGTTCTCCGTTAGGAGGGGACAACACTGAAGCTTTCTTT. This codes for CASSSPLGGDNTEAFF. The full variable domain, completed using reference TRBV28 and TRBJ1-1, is DVKVTQSSRYLVKRTGEKVFLECVQDMDHENMFWYRQDPGLGLRLIYFSYDVKMKEKGDIPEGYSVSREKKERFSLILESASTNQTSMYLCASSSPLGGDNTEAFFGQGTRLTVV.

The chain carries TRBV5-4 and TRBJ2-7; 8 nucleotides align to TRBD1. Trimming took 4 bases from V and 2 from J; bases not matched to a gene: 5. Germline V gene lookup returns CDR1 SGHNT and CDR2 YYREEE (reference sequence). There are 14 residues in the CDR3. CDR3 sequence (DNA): TGTGCCAGCAGCCCCGGACAGGGAGCCTACGAGCAGTACTTC. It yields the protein CASSPGQGAYEQYF.

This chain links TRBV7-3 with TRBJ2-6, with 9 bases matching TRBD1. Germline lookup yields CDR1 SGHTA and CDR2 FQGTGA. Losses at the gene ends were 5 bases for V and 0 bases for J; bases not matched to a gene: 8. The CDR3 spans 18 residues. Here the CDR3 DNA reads TGTGCCAGCAGCACAACAGGGGGCCAGGGCTCTGGGGCCAACGTCCTGACTTTC. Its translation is CASSTTGGQGSGANVLTF.

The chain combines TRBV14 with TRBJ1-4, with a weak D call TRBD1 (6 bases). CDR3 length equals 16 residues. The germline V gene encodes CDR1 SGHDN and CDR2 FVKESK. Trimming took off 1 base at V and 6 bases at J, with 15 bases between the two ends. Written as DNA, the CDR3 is TGTGCCAGCAGCCAAGTCGGTCCGGACAGAGATGAAAAACTGTTTTTT. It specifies CASSQVGPDRDEKLFF.

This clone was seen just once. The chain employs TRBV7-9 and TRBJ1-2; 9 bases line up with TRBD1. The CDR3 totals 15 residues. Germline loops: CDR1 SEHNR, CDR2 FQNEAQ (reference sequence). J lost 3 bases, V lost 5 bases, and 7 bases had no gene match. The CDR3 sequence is CASSGGQGFYYGYTF. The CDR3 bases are TGTGCCAGCAGCGGGGGACAGGGATTCTACTATGGCTACACCTTC.

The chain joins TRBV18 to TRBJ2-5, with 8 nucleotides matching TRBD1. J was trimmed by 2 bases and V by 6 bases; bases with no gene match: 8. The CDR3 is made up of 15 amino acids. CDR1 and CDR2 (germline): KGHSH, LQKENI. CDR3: CASSRLTGGQETQYF. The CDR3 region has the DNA TGTGCCAGCTCCCGATTAACAGGGGGACAAGAGACCCAGTACTTC.

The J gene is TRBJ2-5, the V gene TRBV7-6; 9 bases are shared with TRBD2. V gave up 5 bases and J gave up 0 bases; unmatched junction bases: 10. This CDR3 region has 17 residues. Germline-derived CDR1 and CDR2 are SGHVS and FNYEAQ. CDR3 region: CASSRLQASGDQETQYF. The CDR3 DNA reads TGTGCCAGCAGCCGTCTTCAGGCTAGCGGGGACCAAGAGACCCAGTACTTC.

The CDR3 loop reads CAISSGDSYEQYF. CDR3 bases: TGTGCCATCAGTTCAGGGGATTCCTACGAGCAGTACTTC. The J gene is TRBJ2-7, the V gene TRBV10-3, with a possible D match to TRBD1 (6 bases). Germline assignment: CDR1 ENHRY and CDR2 SYGVKD. V lost 5 bases and J lost 1, with 9 bases in between. The CDR3 has 13 amino acids.

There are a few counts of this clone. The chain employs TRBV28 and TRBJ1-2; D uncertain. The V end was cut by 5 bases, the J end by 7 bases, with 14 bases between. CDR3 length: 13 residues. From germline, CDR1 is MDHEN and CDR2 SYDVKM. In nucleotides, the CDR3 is TGTGCCAGCAGTGGGGAGGGATTGAGTGGCTACACCTTC. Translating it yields CASSGEGLSGYTF.